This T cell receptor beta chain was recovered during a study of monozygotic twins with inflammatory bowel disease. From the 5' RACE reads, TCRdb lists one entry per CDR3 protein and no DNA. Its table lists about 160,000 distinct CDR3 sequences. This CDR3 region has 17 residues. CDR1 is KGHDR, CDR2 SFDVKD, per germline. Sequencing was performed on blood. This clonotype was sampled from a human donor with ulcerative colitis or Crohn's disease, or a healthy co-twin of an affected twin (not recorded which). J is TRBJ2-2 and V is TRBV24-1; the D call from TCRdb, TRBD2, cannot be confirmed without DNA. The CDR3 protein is CATSDSGPSTNTGELFF.